The present entry profiles one T cell receptor (beta chain) with its context. Per the authors' pipeline: Amplifying reference gene primers gave estimates of nucleated cell counts. The repertoire was sequenced with immunoSEQ multiplex PCR; TCRdb's copy has only in-frame clones and lacks some. V and J calls and clone size come straight from that table; D and trimming were deduced from the DNA. The data show 120,000 to 150,000 clones, with approximately 80% seen just once and about 6.8% held by the top ten. The data belong to a study of blood T cell repertoires in COVID-19. The overall study: The United States, Italy and Spain were the sources of the acute and convalescent COVID-19 samples. The analysed material was cDNA or gDNA that came from T cells, B-cell-depleted T cells, or PBMCs.

Sequences were obtained from peripheral blood. The clonotype comes from a woman between 45 and 65 years old in a cohort sampled during active or convalescent COVID-19.

CDR3: CASSGGQGTGELFF. CDR3 sequence (DNA): TGTGCCAGCAGCGGAGGACAGGGCACCGGGGAGCTGTTTTTT. The gene calls are TRBV9 and TRBJ2-2, with 8 nucleotides matching TRBD1. J lost 4 bases, V lost 3 bases, and 2 bases had no gene match. Germline CDR1 and CDR2: SGDLS and YYNGEE. The CDR3 totals 14 residues.